Listed below are T cell receptor beta chains from one sample, sequenced in a study of blood T cell repertoires in COVID-19. Method: immunoSEQ multiplex PCR; TCRdb's copy keeps in-frame clones and lacks some. This table has under 95,000 clones, 60% to 75% appearing once. Sequences were obtained from peripheral blood. Receptors originate from a man in his forties or fifties with active or convalescent COVID-19. CDR3s include the opening cysteine and the closing phenylalanine or tryptophan. The D gene is left open where the match is weak. Rows give clone size only sometimes, using once, few, many, or a class for an expanded clone.

d_gene | j_gene | len | abundance | v_gene | CDR3nt | CDR3aa
TRBD1 | TRBJ1-1 | 15 | NA | TRBV18 | TGTGCCAGCACGGGACAGGGGGCGAAGGAGGCTGAAGCTTTCTTT | CASTGQGAKEAEAFF
NA | TRBJ1-2 | 15 | NA | TRBV4-3 | TGCGCCAGCAGCCGCACGGGGGGCTCGAACTATGGCTACACCTTC | CASSRTGGSNYGYTF
TRBD1 | TRBJ1-2 | 13 | NA | TRBV19 | TGTGCCACCCTCAAGGACAGGGGATATGGCTACACCTTC | CATLKDRGYGYTF
TRBD1 | TRBJ1-5 | 15 | NA | TRBV7-8 | TGTGCCAGCAGCTTAGCGGCAGGGGGCTCCGGATCCCAGCATTTT | CASSLAAGGSGSQHF
NA | TRBJ2-2 | 14 | NA | TRBV10-1 | TGCGCCAGCAGTGAGGCCGAGGGCACCGGGGAGCTGTTTTTT | CASSEAEGTGELFF
TRBD1 | TRBJ2-7 | 14 | NA | TRBV7-3 | TGTGCCAGCAGCCCTGGGACAGGTACCTACGAGCAGTACTTC | CASSPGTGTYEQYF
NA | TRBJ1-1 | 12 | NA | TRBV10-3 | TGTGCCATCAGTGGGACTGTGACTGAAGCTTTCTTT | CAISGTVTEAFF
NA | TRBJ1-3 | 14 | NA | TRBV5-4 | TGTGCCAGCAGCTTGGCAGGATCTGGAAACACCATATATTTT | CASSLAGSGNTIYF
TRBD1 | TRBJ1-2 | 14 | NA | TRBV6-1 | TGTGCCAGCAGTGAGGCAGGGGGCGCCTATGGCTACACCTTC | CASSEAGGAYGYTF
TRBD1 | TRBJ2-7 | 15 | NA | TRBV13 | TGTGCCAGCAGCTCCGGGACAGGCCGGCCCTACGAGCAGTACTTC | CASSSGTGRPYEQYF
TRBD1 | TRBJ1-1 | 17 | NA | TRBV4-3 | TGCGCCAGCAGCCAAGGGACATGGGGACAGGGGGCCTCTGAAGCTTTCTTT | CASSQGTWGQGASEAFF
TRBD1 | TRBJ2-7 | 14 | few | TRBV5-6 | TGTGCCAGCAGCTTTGGGACAGGGAAATACGAGCAGTACTTC | CASSFGTGKYEQYF
NA | TRBJ1-5 | 14 | NA | TRBV5-1 | TGCGCCAGCAGCTTGGAGGGGACTAATCAGCCCCAGCATTTT | CASSLEGTNQPQHF
TRBD2 | TRBJ2-5 | 16 | NA | TRBV15 | TGTGCCACCAGCAGAGCGGGCGGGGGGGCCAGTGAGACCCAGTACTTC | CATSRAGGGASETQYF
TRBD1 | TRBJ2-3 | 17 | NA | TRBV4-3 | TGCGCCAGCAGCCAAGAGGCCAGGGGGCTAGGCACAGATACGCAGTATTTT | CASSQEARGLGTDTQYF
TRBD2 | TRBJ2-1 | 17 | once | TRBV10-1 | TGCGCCAGCAGTGAGAGGCTAGCGGGGGCGATCTTCAATGAGCAGTTCTTC | CASSERLAGAIFNEQFF
TRBD1 | TRBJ1-4 | 14 | NA | TRBV19 | TGTGCCAGTAGTTTTGGACAGGGGTGGGAAAAACTGTTTTTT | CASSFGQGWEKLFF
NA | TRBJ2-2 | 15 | once | TRBV21-1 | TGTGCCAGCAGCATGCCGAAACAGGGGGCCGGGGAGCTGTTTTTT | CASSMPKQGAGELFF
NA | TRBJ1-2 | 16 | NA | TRBV6-5 | TGTGCCAGCAGTTACCAGGCCGGTAGCAGGGGTAGCGGCTACACCTTC | CASSYQAGSRGSGYTF
TRBD1 | TRBJ2-3 | 11 | NA | TRBV30 | TGTGCCTGGAGGTTCGGGACAGCGCAGTATTTT | CAWRFGTAQYF
TRBD1 | TRBJ2-7 | 16 | once | TRBV3-1/TRBV3-2 | TGTGCCAGCAGCCAAGATGGACAGGGGGGATCCTACGAGCAGTACTTC | CASSQDGQGGSYEQYF
TRBD1 | TRBJ1-2 | 16 | NA | TRBV3-1/TRBV3-2 | TGTGCCAGCAGCCACTCGGATCGGACAGGCCCCTATGGCTACACCTTC | CASSHSDRTGPYGYTF
NA | TRBJ2-3 | 13 | NA | TRBV11-3 | TGTGCCAGCAGCTTAGGTACAACAGATACGCAGTATTTT | CASSLGTTDTQYF
NA | TRBJ2-2 | 14 | NA | TRBV7-2 | TGTGCCAGCAGCTTAAGGGAGCGGACCGGGGAGCTGTTTTTT | CASSLRERTGELFF
TRBD1 | TRBJ1-2 | 13 | NA | TRBV29-1 | TGCAGCGGGAAAGGGGGCAAAGGGGATGGCTACACCTTC | CSGKGGKGDGYTF
NA | TRBJ1-6 | 13 | NA | TRBV7-2 | TGTGCCAGCAGCTTACGGGGGGGTTCACCCCTCCACTTT | CASSLRGGSPLHF
NA | TRBJ2-3 | 11 | few | TRBV20-1 | TGCAGTGCTAGTCCGGCAGATACGCAGTATTTT | CSASPADTQYF
TRBD2 | TRBJ2-7 | 17 | NA | TRBV6-1 | TGTGCCAGCAGTGAAGGCCTAGCGGGGGGGACGTGGTACGAGCAGTACTTC | CASSEGLAGGTWYEQYF
NA | TRBJ1-5 | 15 | NA | TRBV10-3 | TGTGCCACAGCCGACCGGGGTCCAAGCAATCAGCCCCAGCATTTT | CATADRGPSNQPQHF
TRBD1 | TRBJ1-4 | 15 | NA | TRBV19 | TGTGCCAGTAGTACTCAGACAGGGGTAGCCGAAAAACTGTTTTTT | CASSTQTGVAEKLFF
NA | TRBJ2-3 | 14 | NA | TRBV14 | TGTGCCAGCAGCCTAGGAGGTGGCACAGATACGCAGTATTTT | CASSLGGGTDTQYF
TRBD1 | TRBJ2-2 | 16 | NA | TRBV6-2/TRBV6-3 | TGTGCCAGCAGTTACTCGACAGGGCCCGGGACCGGGGAGCTGTTTTTT | CASSYSTGPGTGELFF
TRBD1 | TRBJ2-3 | 12 | NA | TRBV5-1 | TGCGCCAGCAGCTTTACCGGGACAGCAAAGTATTTT | CASSFTGTAKYF
NA | TRBJ2-3 | 14 | NA | TRBV10-3 | TGTGCCATCAGTTCGGACAAACGCACAGATACGCAGTATTTT | CAISSDKRTDTQYF
NA | TRBJ2-7 | 15 | NA | TRBV19 | TGTGCCAGTAGTTCAAGACACCTGGCCTCCTACGAGCAGTACTTC | CASSSRHLASYEQYF
NA | TRBJ2-5 | 10 | NA | TRBV7-9 | TGTGCCAGCAGCCGGGAGACCCAGTACTTC | CASSRETQYF
NA | TRBJ2-1 | 15 | few | TRBV5-1 | TGCGCCAGCAGCTTGGCCCCAGGGGCCCACAATGAGCAGTTCTTC | CASSLAPGAHNEQFF
NA | TRBJ1-2 | 12 | few | TRBV25-1 | TGTGCCAGCCGGGGGAACTACTATGGCTACACCTTC | CASRGNYYGYTF
NA | TRBJ1-6 | 14 | NA | TRBV19 | TGTGCCAGTAGTCCTCAGGGTGGGGATTCACCCCTCCACTTT | CASSPQGGDSPLHF
NA | TRBJ2-6 | 15 | NA | TRBV15 | TGTGCCACCAGCAGAGATCTGGCCGGGGCCAACGTCCTGACTTTC | CATSRDLAGANVLTF
NA | TRBJ2-7 | 16 | NA | TRBV6-5 | TGTGCCAGCAGTTACCCTCCGGGACAAGGTCGGTCCGAGCAGTACTTC | CASSYPPGQGRSEQYF
TRBD1 | TRBJ2-2 | 19 | NA | TRBV11-3 | TGTGCCAGCAGCTTAGAAAGGGGGCCGACAGGGTTCGGGACCGGGGAGCTGTTTTTT | CASSLERGPTGFGTGELFF
NA | TRBJ1-5 | 21 | NA | TRBV21-1 | TGTGCCAGCAGCAAAGGTAATTTGACAGCCAGGGGCAGGGATAGCAATCAGCCCCAGCATTTT | CASSKGNLTARGRDSNQPQHF
NA | TRBJ1-4 | 15 | NA | TRBV6-5 | TGTGCCAGCATGCGGGGTCGGGGGGTAGGTGAAAAACTGTTTTTT | CASMRGRGVGEKLFF
TRBD2 | TRBJ2-7 | 14 | NA | TRBV7-9 | TGTGCCAGCAGCTCAACATCCCCGGGGGGGGAGCAGTACTTC | CASSSTSPGGEQYF
NA | TRBJ2-5 | 15 | NA | TRBV5-8 | TGTGCCAGCAGTCCTTGGCGGGCCGGTCGGGAGACCCAGTACTTC | CASSPWRAGRETQYF
NA | TRBJ1-3 | 14 | NA | TRBV2 | TGTGCCAGCAGTGACAGTCCCACTGGAAACACCATATATTTT | CASSDSPTGNTIYF
NA | TRBJ1-6 | 12 | NA | TRBV15 | TGTGCCACCAGCAGCCTCCGGGAGCCCCTCCACTTT | CATSSLREPLHF
NA | TRBJ1-1 | 13 | NA | TRBV9 | TGTGCCAGCAGCGTGGAGGAGTGGACTGAAGCTTTCTTT | CASSVEEWTEAFF
TRBD1 | TRBJ2-7 | 13 | NA | TRBV7-2 | TGTGCCAGCAGCCCCGGGACAGACTACGAGCAGTACTTC | CASSPGTDYEQYF
NA | TRBJ1-2 | 13 | NA | TRBV3-1/TRBV3-2 | TGTGCCAGCAGCCAAGAGGCTAGTAAAGGCTACACCTTC | CASSQEASKGYTF
NA | TRBJ1-1 | 15 | NA | TRBV5-4 | TGTGCCAGCAGCACGGAGTGGACAGTGAACACTGAAGCTTTCTTT | CASSTEWTVNTEAFF
NA | TRBJ2-3 | 10 | few | TRBV6-5 | TGTGCCAGCATGGACTTTACGCAGTATTTT | CASMDFTQYF
TRBD2 | TRBJ2-2 | 17 | NA | TRBV4-1 | TGCGCCAGCAGCCTCCCAGGACTAGCGGGGGGGACCGGGGAGCTGTTTTTT | CASSLPGLAGGTGELFF
NA | TRBJ2-5 | 11 | NA | TRBV5-6 | TGTGCCAGCAGCTGGGAGGAGACCCAGTACTTC | CASSWEETQYF
TRBD1 | TRBJ1-2 | 17 | NA | TRBV24-1 | TGTGCCACCAGTGATTCCCAGGACAGGCCAGCTAACTATGGCTACACCTTC | CATSDSQDRPANYGYTF
NA | TRBJ1-5 | 13 | NA | TRBV9 | TGTGCCAGCAGCGTAGACGAGGGTCAGCCCCAGCATTTT | CASSVDEGQPQHF
TRBD1 | TRBJ1-6 | 19 | NA | TRBV19 | TGTGCCAGTAGTATAAGGGGGCAGGGGATGGCTCGGAATAATTCACCCCTCCACTTT | CASSIRGQGMARNNSPLHF
NA | TRBJ2-1 | 14 | NA | TRBV6-5 | TGTGCCAGCAGAAAAAAGGGGGTCTACAATGAGCAGTTCTTC | CASRKKGVYNEQFF